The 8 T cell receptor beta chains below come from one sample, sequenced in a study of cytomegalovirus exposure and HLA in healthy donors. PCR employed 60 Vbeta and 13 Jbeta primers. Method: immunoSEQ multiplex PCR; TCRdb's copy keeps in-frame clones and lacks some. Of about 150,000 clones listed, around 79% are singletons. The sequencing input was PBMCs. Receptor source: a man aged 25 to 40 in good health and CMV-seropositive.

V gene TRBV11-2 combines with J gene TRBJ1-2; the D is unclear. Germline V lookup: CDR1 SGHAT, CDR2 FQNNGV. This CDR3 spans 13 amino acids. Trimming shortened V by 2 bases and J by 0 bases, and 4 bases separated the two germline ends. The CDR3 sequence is CASSLLANYGYTF. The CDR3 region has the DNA TGTGCCAGCAGCTTACTCGCTAACTATGGCTACACCTTC.

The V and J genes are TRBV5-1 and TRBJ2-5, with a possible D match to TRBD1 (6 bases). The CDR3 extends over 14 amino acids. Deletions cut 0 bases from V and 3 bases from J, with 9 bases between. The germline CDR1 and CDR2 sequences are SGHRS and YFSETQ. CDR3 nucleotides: TGCGCCAGCAGCTTGGCAGGGGCCGAAGAGACCCAGTACTTC. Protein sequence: CASSLAGAEETQYF.

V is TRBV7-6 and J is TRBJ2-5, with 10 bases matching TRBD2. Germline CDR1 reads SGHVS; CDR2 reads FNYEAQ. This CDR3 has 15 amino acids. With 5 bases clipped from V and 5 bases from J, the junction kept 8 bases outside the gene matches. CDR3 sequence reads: CASSQGIAGGETQYF. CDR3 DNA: TGTGCCAGCAGCCAAGGTATAGCGGGAGGTGAGACCCAGTACTTC.

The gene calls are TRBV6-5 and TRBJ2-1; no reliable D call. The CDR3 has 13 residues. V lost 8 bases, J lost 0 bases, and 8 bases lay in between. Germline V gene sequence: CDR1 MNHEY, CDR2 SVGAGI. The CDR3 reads CASAPPSYNEQFF. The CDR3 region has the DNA TGTGCCAGCGCGCCCCCCTCCTACAATGAGCAGTTCTTC.

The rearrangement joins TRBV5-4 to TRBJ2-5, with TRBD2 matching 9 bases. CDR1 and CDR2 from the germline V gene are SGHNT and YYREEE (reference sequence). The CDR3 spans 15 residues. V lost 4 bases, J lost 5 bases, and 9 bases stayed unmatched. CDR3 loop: CASSLGLASRETQYF. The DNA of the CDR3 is TGTGCCAGCAGCCTAGGACTAGCGAGTAGGGAGACCCAGTACTTC.

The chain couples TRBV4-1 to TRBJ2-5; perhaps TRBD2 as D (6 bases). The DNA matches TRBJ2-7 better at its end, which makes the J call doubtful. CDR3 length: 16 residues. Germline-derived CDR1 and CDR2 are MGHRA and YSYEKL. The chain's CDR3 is CASSQEFAGPFYEQYF. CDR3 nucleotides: TGCGCCAGCAGCCAAGAATTCGCGGGACCGTTCTACGAGCAGTACTTC.

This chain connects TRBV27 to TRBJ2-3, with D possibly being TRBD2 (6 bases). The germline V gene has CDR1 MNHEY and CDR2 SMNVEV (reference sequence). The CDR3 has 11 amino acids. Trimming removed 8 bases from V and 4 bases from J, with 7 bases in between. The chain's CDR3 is CASLAADTQYF. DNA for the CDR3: TGTGCCAGCTTAGCGGCAGATACGCAGTATTTT.

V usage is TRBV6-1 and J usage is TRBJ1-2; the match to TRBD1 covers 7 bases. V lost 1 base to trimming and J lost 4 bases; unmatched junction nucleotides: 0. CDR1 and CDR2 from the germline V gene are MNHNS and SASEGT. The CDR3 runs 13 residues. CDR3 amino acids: CASSEEGAYGYTF. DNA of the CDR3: TGTGCCAGCAGTGAAGAGGGGGCCTATGGCTACACCTTC.